This entry lists 10 T cell receptor beta chains sequenced from one sample in a study of blood T cells in healthy people across ages (dated by TCRdb to the mid-2010s). Libraries came from 5' RACE. TCRdb records Illumina HiSeq 2500 as the sequencer. A second PCR of roughly 6 to 11 cycles was run with a J-beta primer mix and a sample-barcoded 5' primer. TCRdb reprocessed the public reads (quality trimming at Q25 with fastp, clone calling with MiXCR) and kept in-frame beta chains. Every entry covers one CDR3 protein and lists the most common genes and DNA from its rows. Here the sample has 1.2 million to 1.5 million distinct CDR3 sequences; approximately 59% occur a single time. The top ten clones comprise over 6.5% of the sample. Sequencing used blood. These receptors were obtained from a man younger than 35 in good health.

This clonotype has just a few counts. This chain joins TRBV6-5 and TRBJ1-2; a weak D match, TRBD1 (6 bases). The CDR3 consists of 14 residues. Trimming left V 2 bases short and J 5 bases short, with 12 bases between. Germline V gene sequence: CDR1 MNHEY, CDR2 SVGAGI. CDR3 coding DNA: TGTGCCAGCAGTTACCTCAGGGGCGGATATGGCTACACCTTC. Amino acid sequence: CASSYLRGGYGYTF.

Worth noting for this clonotype: A read error may produce the germline difference seen at one junction end. This sequence joins TRBV7-9 and TRBJ2-7; a possible D gene is TRBD1 (5 bases). CDR1 and CDR2 from the germline V gene are SEHNR and FQNEAQ (reference sequence). The CDR3 consists of 12 residues. The CDR3 DNA follows: TGTGCCAGCAGCCCAGACAGCTACGATCAGTACTTC. Translated, it gives CASSPDSYDQYF.

Only one count was recorded for this clonotype. The gene calls are TRBV12-3 or TRBV12-4 and TRBJ1-4; TRBD1 is a possible D gene (5 bases). The CDR3 covers 16 residues. The V end lost 0 bases, the J end lost 8 bases, and 16 bases lay between the germline ends. The CDR3: CASSLATGEGYEKLFF. The DNA of the CDR3 is TGTGCCAGCAGTTTAGCGACGGGGGAAGGTTACGAAAAACTGTTTTTT.

This clonotype was counted a few times. V gene TRBV20-1 combines with J gene TRBJ2-5; 11 nucleotides agree with TRBD2. J was trimmed by 3 bases and V by 6 bases; bases with no gene match: 9. Germline V lookup: CDR1 DFQATT, CDR2 SNEGSKA (reference sequence). This CDR3 contains 15 residues. CDR3 residues: CSAHNAGLAEETQYF. The CDR3 coding sequence is TGCAGTGCCCATAATGCGGGACTAGCGGAAGAGACCCAGTACTTC.

V gene TRBV6-6 combines with J gene TRBJ2-5, with 13 bases matching TRBD2. V shed 6 bases and J 4 bases; nucleotides not matched to a gene: 8. The germline V gene encodes CDR1 MNHNY and CDR2 SVGAGI (reference sequence). This CDR3 region has 16 residues. CDR3 DNA sequence: TGTGCCAGCAGCCCCAAACTAGCGGGGGGGCTAGAGACCCAGTACTTC. This sequence encodes CASSPKLAGGLETQYF.

This clonotype has a handful of counts. This sequence joins TRBV20-1 and TRBJ2-5; D unclear. Germline CDR1 DFQATT, CDR2 SNEGSKA (reference sequence). Trimming took 0 bases from V and 7 from J, leaving 12 bases between them. This CDR3 comprises 13 residues. This chain's CDR3 is CSARESHEGTQYF. The CDR3 coding sequence is TGCAGTGCTAGAGAGTCACACGAAGGGACCCAGTACTTC.

The chain recombines TRBV7-9 with TRBJ1-1; D might be TRBD1 (6 bases). Trimming took off 5 bases at V and 7 bases at J, with 11 bases between the two ends. The germline gives CDR1 SEHNR, CDR2 FQNEAQ (reference sequence). This CDR3 has 12 residues. The DNA of the CDR3 is TGTGCCAGCAGCCAGGGGTTTGATGAAGCTTTCTTT. This translates into CASSQGFDEAFF. Full variable domain (missing parts from reference TRBV7-9 and TRBJ1-1): DTGVSQNPRHKITKRGQNVTFRCDPISEHNRLYWYRQTLGQGPEFLTYFQNEAQLEKSRLLSDRFSAERPKGSFSTLEIQRTEQGDSAMYLCASSQGFDEAFFGQGTRLTVV.

Only a few counts were recorded for this clonotype. The chain has TRBV4-3 and TRBJ2-1, with D uncertain. The CDR3 contains 15 residues. Germline V gives CDR1 LGHNA, CDR2 YSLEER. V was cut by 4 bases and J by 6 bases, with 16 bases left in between. In nucleotides, the CDR3 is TGCGCCAGCAGCCCCTACCCGGGTAGCTCCAATGAGCAGTTCTTC. Translation: CASSPYPGSSNEQFF.

The chain links TRBV3-1 to TRBJ1-2; no firm D call. Germline CDR1 is LGHDT and CDR2 is YNNKEL (reference sequence). V shed 3 bases and J shed 7 bases, with 15 bases lying between them. The CDR3 extends over 14 amino acids. This chain's CDR3 is CASSHWNRTRGYTF. The CDR3 nucleotides are TGTGCCAGCAGCCATTGGAACCGGACCCGTGGCTACACCTTC.

This clonotype was recorded a few times. The CDR3 DNA reads as TGTGCCAGCAGTGAGCAGGGGGACACCGGGGAGCTGTTTTTT. It codes for CASSEQGDTGELFF. The rearrangement uses TRBV6-4 and TRBJ2-2; 7 nucleotides line up with TRBD1. Trimming at V came to 3 bases and at J to 3 bases, leaving 1 base not matched to a gene. Germline V lookup: CDR1 MRHNA, CDR2 SNTAGT. This CDR3 has 14 amino acids.